These 19 T cell receptor beta chains share one sample of origin, sequenced in a study of cytomegalovirus exposure and HLA in healthy donors. The study ran its PCR with 60 Vbeta and 13 Jbeta primers. The data were produced by immunoSEQ multiplex PCR, yet TCRdb's version contains in-frame clones alone and is incomplete. Across some 120,000 clones, the top ten clones capture approximately 3.7% of the sample. Source material: PBMCs. The receptors derive from a man younger than 45 in good health and CMV-seronegative.

V usage is TRBV7-9 and J usage is TRBJ1-5; a possible D gene is TRBD1 (6 bases). Germline CDR1 is SEHNR and CDR2 is FQNEAQ (reference sequence). The length of the CDR3 is 14 residues. V lost 5 bases and J 7 bases, leaving 15 bases between the germline ends. CDR3: CASSARTVSQPQHF. The CDR3 DNA follows: TGTGCCAGCAGCGCACGGACAGTCAGCCAGCCCCAGCATTTT. The full variable domain, rest sourced from reference TRBV7-9 and TRBJ1-5, is DTGVSQNPRHKITKRGQNVTFRCDPISEHNRLYWYRQTLGQGPEFLTYFQNEAQLEKSRLLSDRFSAERPKGSFSTLEIQRTEQGDSAMYLCASSARTVSQPQHFGDGTRLSIL.

The chain recombines TRBV5-1 with TRBJ2-3; 10 nucleotides agree with TRBD2. The V segment lost 0 bases and the J segment 2 bases; nucleotides outside the gene matches: 6. The CDR3 has 17 amino acids. Germline CDR1 and CDR2: SGHRS and YFSETQ. Written as DNA, the CDR3 is TGCGCCAGCAGCTTGGATCTAGCGGGGGTGATCACAGATACGCAGTATTTT. This translates into CASSLDLAGVITDTQYF.

The chain is built from TRBV4-2 and TRBJ1-2, with 7 bases fitting TRBD1. J was trimmed by 4 bases and V by 7 bases; bases with no gene match: 12. Germline CDR1 and CDR2: LGHNA and YNFKEQ. The CDR3 has 15 residues. CDR3 loop: CASTYSGQPFYGYTF. In DNA form, the CDR3 reads TGTGCCAGCACATACTCGGGACAGCCGTTCTATGGCTACACCTTC.

This chain joins TRBV6-5 and TRBJ1-1, with 7 positions matching TRBD1. This CDR3 spans 14 amino acids. CDR1 is MNHEY, CDR2 SVGAGI, per germline. The junction had 9 bases not matched to a gene; V was cut back by 7 bases and J by 4 bases. The CDR3 region has the DNA TGTGCCAGCACCCGGGAGGGGGCTGGCACTGAAGCTTTCTTT. Translated, it gives CASTREGAGTEAFF.

The CDR3 nucleotides are TGTGCCTGGCAGACCAGGGGGCGCGGCACCGGGGAGCTGTTTTTT. Its translation: CAWQTRGRGTGELFF. V gene TRBV30 combines with J gene TRBJ2-2, with 8 positions matching TRBD1. The germline V gene encodes CDR1 GTSNPN and CDR2 SVGIG (reference sequence). Losses at the gene ends were 5 bases for V and 4 bases for J; bases not matched to a gene: 9. The length of the CDR3 is 15 residues.

J is TRBJ1-3 and V is TRBV4-1; D unclear. V was cut by 0 bases and J by 2 bases, with 8 bases left in between. Germline CDR1 is MGHRA and CDR2 is YSYEKL. The CDR3 covers 15 residues. The CDR3 is CASSQEGGTGNTIYF. For the CDR3, the DNA is TGCGCCAGCAGCCAAGAGGGAGGTACTGGAAACACCATATATTTT.

The DNA of the CDR3 is TGTGCCAGCAGTAACCGGGGGGGGCGGGTCGAAAAACTGTTTTTT. Amino acids: CASSNRGGRVEKLFF. The chain employs TRBV6-5 and TRBJ1-4, with D possibly matching TRBD1 (6 bases). There are 15 residues in the CDR3. The V end was cut by 5 bases, the J end by 8 bases, with 18 bases between. The germline CDR1 and CDR2 sequences are MNHEY and SVGAGI.

CDR3 bases: TGTGCCAGCAGTGAATGGAGAGCCGATGGCTACACCTTC. Amino acids: CASSEWRADGYTF. The rearrangement joins TRBV6-1 to TRBJ1-2; D is unclear. CDR3 length: 13 residues. CDR1 is MNHNS, CDR2 SASEGT, per germline. V was cut by 2 bases and J by 6 bases, with 10 bases left in between.

The chain employs TRBV18 and TRBJ2-7, with a possible D match to TRBD1 (6 bases). Trimming took 3 bases from V and 3 from J, leaving 9 bases between them. CDR3 size: 13 residues. The germline gives CDR1 KGHSH, CDR2 LQKENI. CDR3 coding DNA: TGTGCCAGCTCACCGGGGGCATTCTACGAGCAGTACTTC. It is translated as CASSPGAFYEQYF. The full variable domain, completed using reference TRBV18 and TRBJ2-7, is NAGVMQNPRHLVRRRGQEARLRCSPMKGHSHVYWYRQLPEEGLKFMVYLQKENIIDESGMPKERFSAEFPKEGPSILRIQQVVRGDSAAYFCASSPGAFYEQYFGPGTRLTVT.

The chain uses TRBV4-1 and TRBJ1-2; D is unclear. The germline V gene encodes CDR1 MGHRA and CDR2 YSYEKL. This CDR3 has 14 residues. The ends were cut back, 0 bases at V and 4 bases at J, with 9 bases in the middle. The DNA of the CDR3 is TGCGCCAGCAGCCAAGAGCAAGGAGTCTATGGCTACACCTTC. Residues: CASSQEQGVYGYTF.

Here the CDR3 reads CASSRLRGDATNEKLFF. CDR3 DNA: TGTGCCAGCAGCCGACTCAGGGGAGACGCAACTAATGAAAAACTGTTTTTT. V usage is TRBV4-2 and J usage is TRBJ1-4; D may be TRBD1 (6 bases). CDR1 LGHNA and CDR2 YNFKEQ come from the germline V gene. The germline V and J ends were trimmed by 4 bases and 0 bases, with 15 bases remaining between them. The CDR3 runs to 17 residues.

The chain couples TRBV5-1 to TRBJ1-2; 8 bases line up with TRBD1. Germline V lookup: CDR1 SGHRS, CDR2 YFSETQ. This CDR3 has 15 residues. The V segment lost 4 bases and the J segment 6 bases; nucleotides outside the gene matches: 11. CDR3 amino acids: CASSTRQGPTHGYTF. The CDR3 nucleotides are TGCGCCAGCAGCACGCGACAGGGGCCAACCCATGGCTACACCTTC. Looking up the rest from reference TRBV5-1 and TRBJ1-2 gives the full variable domain: KAGVTQTPRYLIKTRGQQVTLSCSPISGHRSVSWYQQTPGQGLQFLFEYFSETQRNKGNFPGRFSGRQFSNSRSEMNVSTLELGDSALYLCASSTRQGPTHGYTFGSGTRLTVV.

The V and J genes are TRBV5-5 and TRBJ2-5, with a possible D match to TRBD2 (6 bases). Judging by the DNA end, TRBJ2-7 fits better; the J call may be wrong. In germline, CDR1 is SGHKS, CDR2 YYEKEE (reference sequence). The CDR3 sequence is 16 residues long. The CDR3 protein is CASSSGRSLAGYEQYF. In nucleotides, the CDR3 is TGTGCCAGCAGCTCGGGGCGGTCACTAGCAGGCTACGAGCAGTACTTC.

The J gene is TRBJ1-1, the V gene TRBV28, with D possibly being TRBD1 (5 bases). CDR3 length: 12 residues. From germline, CDR1 is MDHEN and CDR2 SYDVKM. Deletions cut 5 bases from V and 4 bases from J, with 8 bases between. DNA for the CDR3: TGTGCCAGCAGTGGGGCCCTCACTGAAGCTTTCTTT. Translating it yields CASSGALTEAFF.

The rearrangement uses TRBV18 and TRBJ2-2; TRBD2 might be the D (5 bases). The CDR3 totals 14 residues. From germline, CDR1 is KGHSH and CDR2 LQKENI. The V and J ends lost 4 bases and 4 bases respectively, with 10 bases between them. The CDR3 reads CASSQGAGTGELFF. The CDR3 nucleotides read TGTGCCAGCTCACAGGGTGCGGGCACCGGGGAGCTGTTTTTT.

The J gene is TRBJ1-6, the V gene TRBV5-1, with 7 bases aligning to TRBD1. This CDR3 has 15 amino acids. V was clipped by 4 bases and J by 5 bases; unmatched bases: 6. Germline lookup yields CDR1 SGHRS and CDR2 YFSETQ. CDR3 sequence: CASSPLTGDNSPLHF. The CDR3 region has the DNA TGCGCCAGCAGCCCCCTAACAGGGGATAATTCACCCCTCCACTTT.

The rearrangement links TRBV5-1 to TRBJ2-5; the D gene is possibly TRBD1 (6 bases). The CDR3 sequence is 16 residues long. Trimming removed 0 bases from V and 2 bases from J, with 14 bases in between. Germline loops: CDR1 SGHRS, CDR2 YFSETQ. CDR3 coding DNA: TGCGCCAGCAGCTTGGAAGGGACAAAATATCAAGAGACCCAGTACTTC. Amino acids: CASSLEGTKYQETQYF.

The gene calls are TRBV5-6 and TRBJ2-7; tentatively, D is TRBD2 (5 bases). This CDR3 has 15 residues. The germline V and J ends were trimmed by 4 bases and 5 bases, with 19 bases remaining between them. The V gene's germline CDR1 is SGHDT and CDR2 YYEEEE. CDR3 DNA: TGTGCCAGCAGCCCGCGGGCCGGAGGCATCCACGAGCAGTACTTC. This encodes CASSPRAGGIHEQYF.

The chain is built from TRBV11-3 and TRBJ2-2; D unclear. The ends were cut back, 0 bases at V and 5 bases at J, with 4 bases in the middle. The CDR3 extends over 13 amino acids. Germline loops: CDR1 SGHNT, CDR2 YENEEA. The DNA for the CDR3 is TGTGCCAGCAGCTTAGACAGAACCGGGGAGCTGTTTTTT. Its protein is CASSLDRTGELFF. The entire variable domain, with the rest obtained from reference TRBV11-3 and TRBJ2-2, is as follows: EAGVVQSPRYKIIEKKQPVAFWCNPISGHNTLYWYLQNLGQGPELLIRYENEEAVDDSQLPKDRFSAERLKGVDSTLKIQPAELGDSAVYLCASSLDRTGELFFGEGSRLTVL.